The TCR beta chain under discussion was sequenced for a study of T cells in Graves' hyperthyroidism and ophthalmopathy (dated by TCRdb to between 2018 and 2021). Describing the broader study: Peripheral blood was collected at initial diagnosis, before any treatment. To identify distinguishing TCR V-J signatures, a discovery cohort of 95 to 100 patients was used, comprising 43 with Graves' ophthalmopathy and approximately 57 with stable Graves' hyperthyroidism. Whether ophthalmopathy could be predicted prospectively was tested in an independent validation cohort made up of fewer than 20 hyperthyroidism patients plus 17 patients who later progressed to ophthalmopathy. The 100 discovery patients were divided at random into training and test sets in a 7:3 ratio. Thyroid tissue and blood T-cell repertoires from more than 5 Graves' hyperthyroidism patients were also compared in the study. Following sampling, methimazole starting at 30 mg daily was given to hyperthyroidism patients, and high-dose intravenous methylprednisolone was given to ophthalmopathy patients. TCR Vbeta CDR3 sequencing of roughly 140 peripheral blood samples (over 40 ophthalmopathy, 75 hyperthyroidism and roughly 17 progressor patients) is reported in the paper. Here is what the overall study found, with its caveats: No statistical method was used to set the sample size in advance, and investigators knew the group allocation. In cross-validation, a model built on a 13 V-J signature told ophthalmopathy apart from stable hyperthyroidism with about 90% sensitivity and approximately 81% specificity, and in testing the same model reached 80%/75%. Blood samples also contained most of the expanded thyroid clonotypes (frequency above 0.001), which suggests that blood repertoires may reflect thyroid immune responses. In validation, the model predicted progression to ophthalmopathy a median of 6.5 months before onset, with over 55% sensitivity and roughly 73% specificity.

This clonotype was found a few times. It lacks a known antigen. No base-level quality is on record; no much larger clone is a single base apart. Hyperthyroidism patients were newly diagnosed, with disease duration under 2 months, and aged 18 to 65 years. The study excluded patients with uncontrolled infections, other autoimmune diseases, pregnancy or lactation. Diagnoses were established on the basis of clinical symptoms, serum thyroxine and TRAb, thyroid ultrasound, and orbital computed tomography. Blood from progressor patients was collected at the time of first diagnosis with hyperthyroidism, before any ophthalmopathy symptoms had appeared. Ficoll-Paque density gradient centrifugation was used to isolate PBMCs from around 10 ml of fresh peripheral blood. Progressor patients were defined as those initially diagnosed with Graves' hyperthyroidism in whom ophthalmopathy developed during follow-up. Total RNA was extracted with Trizol reagent, and quality was checked on an Agilent 2100 Bioanalyzer.

CDR1 and CDR2 are read off the germline V gene as SQVTM and ANQGSEA. From the cysteine through the phenylalanine, the CDR3 covers 11 amino acids. The kept DNA is CDR3 alone, 33 bases in frame from the first base. The TCR beta CDR3 regions were amplified from RNA transcripts. The TCR CDR3 was subjected to a first round of RT-PCR using the HTBI primer set and the Qiagen OneStep RT-PCR kit. The libraries were constructed in a second round of multiplex PCR and then size-selected and purified. The libraries were sequenced on an Illumina HiSeq2000 using paired-end 100 bp reads. Per the original workflow: SOAPnuke was used to process the raw data, removing reads that contained adapters or uncalled bases, had a mean Phred below 15, or lacked an exact match to the constant primer or identifier. COPE v1.2.5 was used to merge high-quality paired reads, and clonotypes were defined as unique nucleotide sequences. Clonotypes were aligned to IMGT TRBV, TRBD and TRBJ reference segments using MiTCR v1.1. Analysis was restricted to V-J combinations with a frequency above 0.0001, which covered roughly 99% of repertoires. A TCS score was defined as the ratio of F50 (clonal expansion) to E x V (chaos), with BLOSUM62-based TCRdist applied between CDR3 peptides within each V-J. Welch's t-statistics and random forest reduced fewer than 550 V-J features to roughly 13, which were used in a naive Bayes classifier (R e1071). In-frame beta chains were kept once TCRdb had trimmed the public reads at Q25 with fastp and called clones with MiXCR. All rows with the same CDR3 protein become a single entry with the most common DNA and genes. Clone size and V and J calls follow TCRdb, not the original study. This sample lists around 350,000 distinct CDR3 sequences; approximately 14% were detected once. The biggest ten clones account for roughly 26% of the sample.

The sequencing input was blood. The source is a woman aged 18-29 years with Graves' hyperthyroidism that later progressed to Graves' ophthalmopathy. The rearranged chain carries TRBV29-1 and TRBJ2-5; possibly the D gene is TRBD1, per 5 matching bases. The CDR3 here reads CGAELWETQYF. The nucleotide sequence reads as follows: TGCGGGGCGGAGCTGTGGGAGACCCAGTACTTC.